At least ten counts were recorded for the clone carrying this T cell receptor (beta chain). Specified time point: persistent/refractory GD, antithyroid drugs over 5 years with positive TRAb. The TCR library used RNA extracted from PBMCs. The data stem from a study of regulatory T cells in long-lasting Graves disease. Study in general: Over-5-year antithyroid drug use with positive TSH receptor antibodies defined persistent Graves' disease in the study.

Investigators prepared the TCR beta libraries by applying iRepertoire HTBI primers and Arm-PCR of CDR3 regions. Via MiXCR, TCRdb re-called the multiplex PCR reads, giving one row per CDR3 protein. This repertoire shows about 470,000 distinct CDR3 sequences, around a fifth found once; its top ten account for roughly 6.9%. The CDR3 consists of 14 residues. Germline CDR1 and CDR2: DFQATT and SNEGSKA (reference sequence). Trimming took 6 bases from V and 4 from J, leaving 16 bases between them. The sequence was obtained from a female donor with Graves disease. The sequencing here drew on peripheral blood mononuclear cells (PBMCs), taken when the disease was refractory, from a patient treated with antithyroid drugs. The chain carries TRBV20-1 and TRBJ1-5, with a possible D match to TRBD1 (5 bases). The chain's CDR3 is CSANSGRANQPQHF. In DNA, the CDR3 is TGCAGTGCGAACTCGGGCAGGGCAAATCAGCCCCAGCATTTT.